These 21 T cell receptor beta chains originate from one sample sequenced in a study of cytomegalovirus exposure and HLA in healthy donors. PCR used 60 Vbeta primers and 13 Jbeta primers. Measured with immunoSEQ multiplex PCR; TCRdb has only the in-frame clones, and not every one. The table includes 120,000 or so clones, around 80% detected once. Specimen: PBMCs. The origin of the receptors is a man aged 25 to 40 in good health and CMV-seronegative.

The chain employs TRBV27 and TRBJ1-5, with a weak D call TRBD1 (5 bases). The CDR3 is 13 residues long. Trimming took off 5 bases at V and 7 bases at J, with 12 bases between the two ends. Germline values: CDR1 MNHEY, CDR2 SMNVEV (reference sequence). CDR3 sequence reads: CASSNQGRQPQHF. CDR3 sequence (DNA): TGTGCCAGCAGTAACCAGGGTCGCCAGCCCCAGCATTTT.

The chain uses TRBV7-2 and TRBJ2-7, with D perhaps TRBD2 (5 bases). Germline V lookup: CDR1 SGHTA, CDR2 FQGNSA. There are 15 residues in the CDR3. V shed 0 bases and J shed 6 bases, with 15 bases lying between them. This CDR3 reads CASSLAAPLTIEQYF. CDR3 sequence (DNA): TGTGCCAGCAGCTTAGCGGCACCGTTGACTATCGAGCAGTACTTC.

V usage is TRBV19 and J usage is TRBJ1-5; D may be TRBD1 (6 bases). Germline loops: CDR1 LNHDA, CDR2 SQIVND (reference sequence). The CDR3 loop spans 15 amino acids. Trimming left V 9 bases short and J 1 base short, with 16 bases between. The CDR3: CASRTGWGSNQPQHF. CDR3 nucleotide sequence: TGTGCCAGCAGAACAGGGTGGGGGAGCAATCAGCCCCAGCATTTT. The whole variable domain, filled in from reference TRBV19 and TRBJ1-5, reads DGGITQSPKYLFRKEGQNVTLSCEQNLNHDAMYWYRQDPGQGLRLIYYSQIVNDFQKGDIAEGYSVSREKKESFPLTVTSAQKNPTAFYLCASRTGWGSNQPQHFGDGTRLSIL.

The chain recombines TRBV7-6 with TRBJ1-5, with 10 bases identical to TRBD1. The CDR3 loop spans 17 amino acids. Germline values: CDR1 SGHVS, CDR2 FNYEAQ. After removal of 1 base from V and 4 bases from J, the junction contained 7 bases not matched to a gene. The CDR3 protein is CASSLGVGQGVNQPQHF. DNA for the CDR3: TGTGCCAGCAGCTTAGGCGTTGGACAGGGGGTTAATCAGCCCCAGCATTTT. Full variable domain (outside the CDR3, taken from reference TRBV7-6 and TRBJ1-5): GAGVSQSPRYKVTKRGQDVALRCDPISGHVSLYWYRQALGQGPEFLTYFNYEAQQDKSGLPNDRFSAERPEGSISTLTIQRTEQRDSAMYRCASSLGVGQGVNQPQHFGDGTRLSIL.

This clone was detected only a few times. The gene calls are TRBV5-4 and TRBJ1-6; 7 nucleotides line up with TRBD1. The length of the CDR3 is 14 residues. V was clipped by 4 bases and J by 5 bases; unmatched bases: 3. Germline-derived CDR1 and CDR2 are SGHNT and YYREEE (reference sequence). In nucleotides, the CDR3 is TGTGCCAGCAGCAGGGACAGAGATAATTCACCCCTCCACTTT. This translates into CASSRDRDNSPLHF.

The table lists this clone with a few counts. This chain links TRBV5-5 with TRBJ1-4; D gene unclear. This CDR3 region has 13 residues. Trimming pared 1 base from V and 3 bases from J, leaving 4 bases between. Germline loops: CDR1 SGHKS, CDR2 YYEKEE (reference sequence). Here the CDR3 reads CASSLSANEKLFF. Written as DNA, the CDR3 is TGTGCCAGCAGCTTGTCGGCTAATGAAAAACTGTTTTTT.

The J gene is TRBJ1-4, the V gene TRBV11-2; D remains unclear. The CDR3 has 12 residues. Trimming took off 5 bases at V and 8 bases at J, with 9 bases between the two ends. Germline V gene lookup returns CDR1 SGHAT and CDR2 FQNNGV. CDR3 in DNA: TGTGCCAGCAGCCCCTATGCGGAAAAACTGTTTTTT. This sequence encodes CASSPYAEKLFF.

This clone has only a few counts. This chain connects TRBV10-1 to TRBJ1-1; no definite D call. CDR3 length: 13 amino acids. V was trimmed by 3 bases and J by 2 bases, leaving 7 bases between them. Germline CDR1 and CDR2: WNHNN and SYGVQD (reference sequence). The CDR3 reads CASSENFNTEAFF. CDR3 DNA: TGCGCCAGCAGTGAAAACTTTAACACTGAAGCTTTCTTT.

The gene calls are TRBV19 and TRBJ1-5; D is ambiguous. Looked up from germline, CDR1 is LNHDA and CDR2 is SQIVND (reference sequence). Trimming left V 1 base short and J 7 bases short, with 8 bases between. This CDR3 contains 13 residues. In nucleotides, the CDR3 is TGTGCCAGTAGTATAGTGGGCGGGCAGCCCCAGCATTTT. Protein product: CASSIVGGQPQHF.

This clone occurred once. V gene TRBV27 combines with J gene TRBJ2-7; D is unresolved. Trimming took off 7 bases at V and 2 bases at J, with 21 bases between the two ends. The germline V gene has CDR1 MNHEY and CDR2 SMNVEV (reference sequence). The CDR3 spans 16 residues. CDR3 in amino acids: CASTPFDNAPPYEQYF. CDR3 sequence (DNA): TGTGCCAGCACCCCCTTTGACAACGCGCCGCCCTACGAGCAGTACTTC.

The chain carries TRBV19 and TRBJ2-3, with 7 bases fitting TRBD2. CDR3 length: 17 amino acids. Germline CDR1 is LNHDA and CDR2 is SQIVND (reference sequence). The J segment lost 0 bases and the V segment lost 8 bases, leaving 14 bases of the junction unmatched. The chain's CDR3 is CASFGAGRDSSTDTQYF. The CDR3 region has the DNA TGTGCCAGTTTCGGGGCAGGGAGGGACTCTAGCACAGATACGCAGTATTTT.

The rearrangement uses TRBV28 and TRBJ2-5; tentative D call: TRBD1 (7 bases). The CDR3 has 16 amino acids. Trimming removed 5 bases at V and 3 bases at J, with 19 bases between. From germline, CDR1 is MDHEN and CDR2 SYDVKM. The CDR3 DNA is TGTGCCAGCAGTCCCGGGCGGGCAGGGGGGAAAGAGACCCAGTACTTC. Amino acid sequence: CASSPGRAGGKETQYF.

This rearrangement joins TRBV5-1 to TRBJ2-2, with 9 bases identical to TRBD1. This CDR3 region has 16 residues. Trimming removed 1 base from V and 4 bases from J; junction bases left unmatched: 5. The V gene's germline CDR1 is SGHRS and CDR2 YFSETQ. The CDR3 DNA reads TGCGCCAGCAGCTTGAGGACAGGGGCGGGCACCGGGGAGCTGTTTTTT. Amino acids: CASSLRTGAGTGELFF.

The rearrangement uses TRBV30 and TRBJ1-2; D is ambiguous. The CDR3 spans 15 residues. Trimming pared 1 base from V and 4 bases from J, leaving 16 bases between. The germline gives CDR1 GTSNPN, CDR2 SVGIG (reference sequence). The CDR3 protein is CAWSDGSTTGYGYTF. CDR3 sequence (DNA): TGTGCCTGGAGTGATGGCAGCACTACGGGCTATGGCTACACCTTC. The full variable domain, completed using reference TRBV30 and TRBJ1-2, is SQTIHQWPATLVQPVGSPLSLECTVEGTSNPNLYWYRQAAGRGLQLLFYSVGIGQISSEVPQNLSASRPQDRQFILSSKKLLLSDSGFYLCAWSDGSTTGYGYTFGSGTRLTVV.

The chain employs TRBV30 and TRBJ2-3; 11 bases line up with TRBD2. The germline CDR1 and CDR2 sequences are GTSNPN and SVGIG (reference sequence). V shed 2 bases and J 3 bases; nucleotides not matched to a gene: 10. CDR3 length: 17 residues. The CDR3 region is CAWSPGLAGGPTDTQYF. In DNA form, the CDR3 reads TGTGCCTGGAGTCCGGGGTTAGCGGGAGGGCCTACAGATACGCAGTATTTT.

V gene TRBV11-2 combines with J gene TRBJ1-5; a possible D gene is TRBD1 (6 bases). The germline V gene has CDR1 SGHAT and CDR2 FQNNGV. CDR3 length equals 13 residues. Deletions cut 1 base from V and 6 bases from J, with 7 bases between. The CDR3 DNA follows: TGTGCCAGCAGCTTAGGAGGGGGTCAGCCCCAGCATTTT. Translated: CASSLGGGQPQHF. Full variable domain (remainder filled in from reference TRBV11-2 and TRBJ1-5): EAGVAQSPRYKIIEKRQSVAFWCNPISGHATLYWYQQILGQGPKLLIQFQNNGVVDDSQLPKDRFSAERLKGVDSTLKIQPAKLEDSAVYLCASSLGGGQPQHFGDGTRLSIL.

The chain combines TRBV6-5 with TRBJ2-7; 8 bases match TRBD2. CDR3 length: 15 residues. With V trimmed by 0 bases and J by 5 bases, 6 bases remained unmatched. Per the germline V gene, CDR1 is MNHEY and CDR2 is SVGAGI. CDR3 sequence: CASSYSRRGGNEQYF. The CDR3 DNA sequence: TGTGCCAGCAGTTACTCGCGCCGGGGGGGAAACGAGCAGTACTTC.

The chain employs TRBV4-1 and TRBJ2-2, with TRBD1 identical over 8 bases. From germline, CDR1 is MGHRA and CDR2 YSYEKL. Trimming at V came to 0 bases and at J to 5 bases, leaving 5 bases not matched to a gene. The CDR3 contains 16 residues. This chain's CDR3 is CASSQDSTGGTGELFF. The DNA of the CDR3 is TGCGCCAGCAGCCAAGATAGCACAGGGGGGACCGGGGAGCTGTTTTTT.

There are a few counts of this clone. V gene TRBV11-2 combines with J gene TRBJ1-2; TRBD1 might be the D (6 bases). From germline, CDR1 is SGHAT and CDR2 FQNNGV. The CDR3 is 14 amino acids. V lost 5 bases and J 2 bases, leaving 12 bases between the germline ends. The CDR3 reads CASSPRGRNYGYTF. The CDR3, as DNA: TGTGCCAGCAGCCCCAGGGGAAGGAACTATGGCTACACCTTC.

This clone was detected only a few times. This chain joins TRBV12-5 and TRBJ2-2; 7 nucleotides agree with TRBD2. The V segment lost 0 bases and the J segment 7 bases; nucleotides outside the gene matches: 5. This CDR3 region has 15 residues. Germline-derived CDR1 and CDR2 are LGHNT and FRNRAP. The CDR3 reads CASGLVAGPLGELFF. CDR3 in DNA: TGTGCTAGTGGTTTGGTAGCGGGACCCCTCGGGGAGCTGTTTTTT.

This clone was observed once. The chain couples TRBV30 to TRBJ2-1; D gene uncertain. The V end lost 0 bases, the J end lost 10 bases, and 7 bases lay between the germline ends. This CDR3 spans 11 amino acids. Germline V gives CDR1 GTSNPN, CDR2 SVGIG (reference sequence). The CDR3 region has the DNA TGTGCCTGGAGTGTAAGGCGGGAGCAGTTCTTC. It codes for CAWSVRREQFF.